One sample yielded the 16 T cell receptor beta chains listed below, sequenced in a study of cytomegalovirus exposure and HLA in healthy donors. 13 Jbeta primers and 60 Vbeta primers were used for the PCR. The table came from immunoSEQ multiplex PCR; TCRdb's copy has only in-frame clones and leaves some out. The repertoire holds 110,000 to 150,000 clones, around 74% seen once, with roughly 4% in the top ten. Sequenced material: PBMCs. The origin of the receptors is a man aged 18-30 years in good health and CMV-seropositive.

The rearrangement links TRBV14 to TRBJ1-1; 7 bases match TRBD1. Germline V CDR1 and CDR2: SGHDN, FVKESK. The CDR3 has 15 residues. V lost 5 bases and J lost 1; bases outside the gene matches: 7. In DNA form, the CDR3 reads TGTGCCAGCAGCGGGGGACAGTCTTGGAACACTGAAGCTTTCTTT. Its translation is CASSGGQSWNTEAFF.

The chain is built from TRBV15 and TRBJ2-7; 10 nucleotides line up with TRBD1. With 1 base clipped from V and 3 bases from J, the junction kept 0 bases outside the gene matches. CDR3 size: 14 residues. Germline lookup yields CDR1 LNHNV and CDR2 YYDKDF (reference sequence). CDR3 sequence reads: CATSRGTGGYEQYF. The CDR3, as DNA: TGTGCCACCAGCAGAGGGACAGGGGGCTACGAGCAGTACTTC.

This chain connects TRBV14 to TRBJ2-2, with 7 bases matching TRBD1. Per the germline V gene, CDR1 is SGHDN and CDR2 is FVKESK. The CDR3 totals 18 residues. V shed 0 bases, J shed 4 bases, and the junction held 11 bases outside the gene matches. This CDR3 reads CASSQEETGAKTTGELFF. The CDR3 DNA follows: TGTGCCAGCAGCCAAGAGGAAACAGGGGCCAAAACCACCGGGGAGCTGTTTTTT.

This clone was recorded a few times. Written as DNA, the CDR3 is TGTGCCAGCAGTGGGGACAGCTCCTACGAGCAGTACTTC. It specifies CASSGDSSYEQYF. The genes are TRBV2 and TRBJ2-7, with 7 bases lining up with TRBD1. V was clipped by 4 bases and J by 0 bases; unmatched bases: 0. The germline V gene encodes CDR1 SNHLY and CDR2 FYNNEI. This CDR3 region has 13 residues.

This clone came up once. V usage is TRBV5-8 and J usage is TRBJ2-5; a possible D gene is TRBD1 (6 bases). V was shortened by 4 bases and J by 4 bases, with 11 bases between the two germline ends. The length of the CDR3 is 13 residues. Per germline, CDR1 SGHTS and CDR2 YDEGEE. CDR3 protein: CASSTLGGETQYF. CDR3 coding DNA: TGTGCCAGCAGCACCTTAGGGGGAGAGACCCAGTACTTC.

This chain links TRBV7-8 with TRBJ2-1; unclear D gene. V gave up 6 bases and J gave up 0 bases, with 12 bases separating them. The germline gives CDR1 SGHVS, CDR2 FQNEAQ. The CDR3 loop spans 15 amino acids. In DNA, the CDR3 is TGTGCCAGCAGAAGTGGCAGAAGCTCCTACAATGAGCAGTTCTTC. It encodes CASRSGRSSYNEQFF.

This chain links TRBV7-9 with TRBJ2-1; D is possibly TRBD2 (6 bases). V lost 3 bases and J lost 0, with 21 bases in between. Germline V CDR1 and CDR2: SEHNR, FQNEAQ (reference sequence). This CDR3 comprises 19 residues. CDR3 residues: CASSFRRPGTPSSYNEQFF. The DNA of the CDR3 is TGTGCCAGCAGCTTCCGACGGCCCGGGACTCCCAGCTCCTACAATGAGCAGTTCTTC. Supplemented by reference TRBV7-9 and TRBJ2-1, the full variable domain reads DTGVSQNPRHKITKRGQNVTFRCDPISEHNRLYWYRQTLGQGPEFLTYFQNEAQLEKSRLLSDRFSAERPKGSFSTLEIQRTEQGDSAMYLCASSFRRPGTPSSYNEQFFGPGTRLTVL.

The V gene is TRBV28, the J gene TRBJ1-5, with 7 bases identical to TRBD1. The V and J ends lost 6 bases and 2 bases, in that order; junction bases with no gene match: 7. CDR1 is MDHEN, CDR2 SYDVKM, per germline. This CDR3 is 15 amino acids long. Written as DNA, the CDR3 is TGTGCCAGCAGCGTTATAGGACAGGGCAATCAGCCCCAGCATTTT. Translated, it gives CASSVIGQGNQPQHF. Filled out from reference TRBV28 and TRBJ1-5, the complete variable domain reads DVKVTQSSRYLVKRTGEKVFLECVQDMDHENMFWYRQDPGLGLRLIYFSYDVKMKEKGDIPEGYSVSREKKERFSLILESASTNQTSMYLCASSVIGQGNQPQHFGDGTRLSIL.

The chain employs TRBV2 and TRBJ2-1; 10 bases match TRBD2. V was pared by 6 bases and J by 5 bases, with 7 bases of the junction left unmatched. The CDR3 contains 15 residues. Germline CDR1 SNHLY, CDR2 FYNNEI. The CDR3, as DNA: TGTGCCAGCAGGACGACTAGCGGGTTTAACAATGAGCAGTTCTTC. Its translation is CASRTTSGFNNEQFF. Filled out from reference TRBV2 and TRBJ2-1, the complete variable domain reads EPEVTQTPSHQVTQMGQEVILRCVPISNHLYFYWYRQILGQKVEFLVSFYNNEISEKSEIFDDQFSVERPDGSNFTLKIRSTKLEDSAMYFCASRTTSGFNNEQFFGPGTRLTVL.

V gene TRBV7-9 combines with J gene TRBJ2-3, with 9 bases that match TRBD2. In germline, CDR1 is SEHNR, CDR2 FQNEAQ (reference sequence). CDR3 length: 13 residues. Trimming cost V 8 bases and J 6 bases; bases outside gene matches: 6. The CDR3 here is CASAGGPGDTQYF. CDR3 DNA: TGTGCCAGCGCGGGAGGGCCGGGGGATACGCAGTATTTT.

The chain combines TRBV6-5 with TRBJ1-5; D might be TRBD1 (6 bases). This CDR3 contains 13 residues. Per the germline V gene, CDR1 is MNHEY and CDR2 is SVGAGI. In DNA form, the CDR3 reads TGTGCGTCCGGGGACACCATCAATCAGCCCCAGCATTTT. Translating gives CASGDTINQPQHF.

The chain has TRBV2 and TRBJ1-1; D is undetermined. V was cut by 6 bases and J by 0 bases, with 8 bases left in between. The CDR3 length is 13 residues. Germline CDR1 is SNHLY and CDR2 is FYNNEI. This chain's CDR3 is CASRVQMNTEAFF. CDR3 DNA sequence: TGTGCCAGCAGGGTACAGATGAACACTGAAGCTTTCTTT.

The chain has TRBV6-1 and TRBJ1-2; no clear D gene. This CDR3 has 14 residues. CDR1 MNHNS and CDR2 SASEGT come from the germline V gene. V gave up 7 bases and J gave up 0 bases, with 12 bases separating them. The CDR3 DNA sequence: TGTGCCAGCATGTACGGAGGCACTAACTATGGCTACACCTTC. Translation: CASMYGGTNYGYTF.

This chain uses TRBV28 with TRBJ1-2; D unclear. V was shortened by 6 bases and J by 6 bases, with 17 bases between the two germline ends. Germline V gives CDR1 MDHEN, CDR2 SYDVKM. The CDR3 spans 14 residues. The CDR3 protein is CASSLGIRGHGYTF. CDR3 bases: TGTGCCAGCAGCCTCGGGATTCGTGGGCATGGCTACACCTTC.

This chain connects TRBV27 to TRBJ1-2, with 12 bases matching TRBD1. This CDR3 has 15 residues. The V gene end was trimmed by 5 bases and the J gene end by 4 bases; junction bases not matched to a gene: 5. CDR1 is MNHEY, CDR2 SMNVEV, per germline (reference sequence). The CDR3 here is CASSPGTGGSYGYTF. CDR3 DNA: TGTGCCAGCAGTCCCGGGACAGGGGGCAGCTATGGCTACACCTTC.

The rearrangement joins TRBV18 to TRBJ2-1; D is possibly TRBD2 (7 bases). The CDR3 covers 15 residues. V was shortened by 5 bases and J by 7 bases, with 18 bases between the two germline ends. The germline V gene has CDR1 KGHSH and CDR2 LQKENI. The CDR3 DNA sequence: TGTGCCAGCTCAAGTCAAGGGGGGGCCAGGAATGAGCAGTTCTTC. It codes for CASSSQGGARNEQFF.